This T cell receptor beta chain was observed in a study of T cells after yellow fever vaccination. The study, taken as a whole, reports: Detected again after the booster were most primary-vaccination clones, at 96% CD4 and 70% to 90% CD8. Overall, a small share of clonotypes was seen in both CD4 and CD8 compartments. The secondary response peaked faster, at day 5 versus 15, but was weaker.

Regarding this clonotype: Antigen unknown.

TCRdb independently ran MiXCR on the 5' RACE reads; one entry per CDR3 protein. The sample yields about 320,000 distinct CDR3 sequences, about 4.5% seen once. V dropped 3 bases and J dropped 5 bases, with 9 bases sitting between them. The CDR3 spans 13 residues. Germline loops: CDR1 SGDLS, CDR2 YYNGEE. The J gene is TRBJ1-3, the V gene TRBV9; D ambiguous. The receptor's source is a man aged 18 to 35 who received the YFV17D yellow fever vaccine. The source was PBMCs, collected 15 days after the yellow fever booster vaccination. CDR3 DNA: TGTGCCAGCAGCGACGGGAATCGAAACACCATATATTTT. Its translation: CASSDGNRNTIYF.